Presented here are 24 T cell receptor beta chains from one specimen sequenced in a study of T cells after yellow fever vaccination. In TCRdb, the 5' RACE reads were re-called with MiXCR into one record per CDR3 protein. In the table there are 620,000 or so distinct CDR3 sequences, roughly 17% of which are singletons. The sample in question was PBMCs, obtained about 5 days after the first yellow fever vaccination. Source of these receptors: a man aged 18 to 35 who received the YFV17D yellow fever vaccine.

This clonotype appeared a few times. The chain has TRBV3-1 and TRBJ1-4; D gene ambiguous. The CDR3 consists of 18 residues. V was cut by 4 bases and J by 7 bases, with 25 bases left in between. Germline lookup yields CDR1 LGHDT and CDR2 YNNKEL (reference sequence). The CDR3: CASSRTGKPSLNLEKLFF. The CDR3 region has the DNA TGTGCCAGCAGCCGCACGGGAAAGCCATCTCTGAACCTTGAAAAACTGTTTTTT.

This clonotype was picked up a small number of times. The chain links TRBV5-1 to TRBJ2-5; D is possibly TRBD1 (6 bases). V gave up 2 bases and J gave up 5 bases, with 13 bases separating them. Germline loops: CDR1 SGHRS, CDR2 YFSETQ. CDR3 length: 14 residues. The CDR3 nucleotides are TGCGCCAGCAGCTTAAGAAGGGGGTTTGAGACCCAGTACTTC. This encodes CASSLRRGFETQYF.

This clonotype was observed a handful of times. The chain uses TRBV10-3 and TRBJ2-5; weak D call: TRBD2 (5 bases). The CDR3 runs to 14 residues. Germline assignment: CDR1 ENHRY and CDR2 SYGVKD. The V gene lost 4 bases and the J gene lost 5 bases, with 14 bases spanning the gap. CDR3 sequence (DNA): TGTGCCATCAGTGCTTCGGGGAAACGGGAGACCCAGTACTTC. Translating gives CAISASGKRETQYF.

This clonotype was seen only a few times. The chain couples TRBV7-9 to TRBJ1-6; TRBD1 is a possible D gene (5 bases). Germline V gives CDR1 SEHNR, CDR2 FQNEAQ (reference sequence). Trimming removed 4 bases at V and 14 bases at J, with 21 bases between. This CDR3 is built from 15 residues. As DNA, the CDR3 is TGTGCCAGCAGCTCCCCATGGGATCGGGGACGGACCCTCCACTTT. Its translation: CASSSPWDRGRTLHF.

In its sample, this clonotype was seen a few times. The chain joins TRBV6-5 to TRBJ2-1, with 7 bases identical to TRBD1. Germline values: CDR1 MNHEY, CDR2 SVGAGI. The V gene end was trimmed by 5 bases and the J gene end by 3 bases; junction bases not matched to a gene: 7. The CDR3 runs to 15 residues. CDR3 in amino acids: CASSLAGGNYNEQFF. CDR3 in DNA: TGTGCCAGCAGTCTAGCAGGGGGTAACTACAATGAGCAGTTCTTC.

The gene calls are TRBV5-5 and TRBJ2-7; D may be TRBD2 (6 bases). Trimming left V 0 bases short and J 1 base short, with 17 bases between. CDR3 size: 17 residues. The germline V gene has CDR1 SGHKS and CDR2 YYEKEE (reference sequence). CDR3 DNA sequence: TGTGCCAGCAGCTTGGCCGGAGCGGGCAGTCATTCCTACGAGCAGTACTTC. This translates into CASSLAGAGSHSYEQYF.

Concerning this clonotype itself: One end of the junction varies from germline; a read error may be responsible. The chain links TRBV2 to TRBJ2-5; 7 bases fit TRBD1. Looked up from germline, CDR1 is SNHLY and CDR2 is FYNNEI. This CDR3 contains 14 residues. CDR3 bases: TGTGCCAGCGGTGAGACAGGGATAGAAGAGACCCAGTACTTC. It translates to CASGETGIEETQYF. Based on the CDR3 plus reference TRBV2 and TRBJ2-5, the full variable domain is EPEVTQTPSHQVTQMGQEVILRCVPISNHLYFYWYRQILGQKVEFLVSFYNNEISEKSEIFDDQFSVERPDGSNFTLKIRSTKLEDSAMYFCASGETGIEETQYFGPGTRLLVL.

The chain combines TRBV6-1 with TRBJ2-1; 10 bases fit TRBD1. V gave up 6 bases and J gave up 10 bases; unmatched junction bases: 12. The germline V gene has CDR1 MNHNS and CDR2 SASEGT. This CDR3 region has 15 residues. The CDR3 protein is CASRQDRGGGKEQFF. CDR3 DNA: TGTGCCAGCAGACAGGACAGGGGGGGCGGGAAAGAGCAGTTCTTC.

This clonotype was counted between two and nine times. The gene calls are TRBV2 and TRBJ1-5; weak D call: TRBD1 (5 bases). CDR3 size: 18 residues. V shed 2 bases and J shed 2 bases, with 19 bases lying between them. Germline assignment: CDR1 SNHLY and CDR2 FYNNEI. The CDR3 protein is CASSEKRGTGTRNQPQHF. The CDR3 region has the DNA TGTGCCAGCAGTGAAAAAAGGGGAACGGGAACACGCAATCAGCCCCAGCATTTT.

As to this clonotype: The junction and the germline gene differ at one end; a read error may be behind it. The chain has TRBV7-2 and TRBJ1-2; the match to TRBD1 covers 8 bases. The length of the CDR3 is 13 residues. The germline V gene encodes CDR1 SGHTA and CDR2 FQGNSA. This chain's CDR3 is CASSSGQGGIRYF. CDR3 in DNA: TGTGCCAGCAGCTCCGGACAGGGAGGGATCAGGTACTTC.

The chain carries TRBV18 and TRBJ2-4; 8 bases line up with TRBD2. V gave up 3 bases and J gave up 6 bases; unmatched junction bases: 13. There are 17 residues in the CDR3. Looked up from germline, CDR1 is KGHSH and CDR2 is LQKENI. The CDR3 coding sequence is TGTGCCAGCTCACCGGAACGCGGGGGGCCGGACTTAAACATTCAGTACTTC. Translation gives CASSPERGGPDLNIQYF.

This chain uses TRBV7-3 with TRBJ2-7; 9 positions match TRBD1. V dropped 6 bases and J dropped 4; count of bases not matched to a gene: 10. CDR1 and CDR2 from the germline V gene are SGHTA and FQGTGA. CDR3 size: 15 residues. CDR3 nucleotide sequence: TGTGCCAGCAGTTCCGGGACAGGGAGACCATACGAGCAGTACGTC. Translating gives CASSSGTGRPYEQYV.

This clonotype was seen a handful of times. The chain recombines TRBV10-3 with TRBJ1-1; TRBD1 is a possible D gene (6 bases). The V end lost 3 bases, the J end lost 4 bases, and 12 bases lay between the germline ends. Germline loops: CDR1 ENHRY, CDR2 SYGVKD. This CDR3 has 14 amino acids. This CDR3 reads CAISEVGGSTEAFF. In DNA form, the CDR3 reads TGTGCCATCAGTGAAGTAGGGGGAAGCACTGAAGCTTTCTTT.

This clonotype was seen only a few times. The V call is TRBV5-1, the J call TRBJ2-1; D remains ambiguous. V was trimmed by 6 bases and J by 8 bases, leaving 21 bases between them. The CDR3 sequence is 15 residues long. Germline loops: CDR1 SGHRS, CDR2 YFSETQ. Here the CDR3 reads CASTEVKSPVDEQFF. The CDR3 nucleotides are TGCGCCAGCACCGAGGTCAAAAGCCCCGTTGATGAGCAGTTCTTC. The full variable domain, completed using reference TRBV5-1 and TRBJ2-1, is KAGVTQTPRYLIKTRGQQVTLSCSPISGHRSVSWYQQTPGQGLQFLFEYFSETQRNKGNFPGRFSGRQFSNSRSEMNVSTLELGDSALYLCASTEVKSPVDEQFFGPGTRLTVL.

This chain connects TRBV6-5 to TRBJ1-4; tentative D call: TRBD1 (5 bases). Per germline, CDR1 MNHEY and CDR2 SVGAGI. Trimming shortened V by 2 bases and J by 4 bases, and 14 bases separated the two germline ends. The CDR3 extends over 16 amino acids. Here the CDR3 reads CASSYGYETVNEKLFF. In DNA, the CDR3 is TGTGCCAGCAGTTACGGTTATGAGACAGTTAATGAAAAACTGTTTTTT.

Comment on this clonotype: At one of its ends the junction is not consistent with the germline gene, which may arise from a read error. This chain connects TRBV6-5 to TRBJ2-2; TRBD1 might be the D (6 bases). The CDR3 has 15 residues. The germline V gene has CDR1 MNHEY and CDR2 SVGAGI. The CDR3 DNA follows: TGTGCCAGCAGTTACTACAGGGCGAATACCGGGGAGCTGTTTTTT. This encodes CASSYYRANTGELFF.

The rearrangement links TRBV7-9 to TRBJ1-5; D not resolved. The V gene's germline CDR1 is SEHNR and CDR2 FQNEAQ (reference sequence). CDR3 length: 17 residues. Deletions cut 5 bases from V and 0 bases from J, with 17 bases between. The CDR3 nucleotides read TGTGCCAGCAGCCAGGTTGGAGCAAGCTATAGCAATCAGCCCCAGCATTTT. Translating gives CASSQVGASYSNQPQHF.

The J gene is TRBJ2-1, the V gene TRBV20-1; 9 bases fit TRBD1. V shed 6 bases, J shed 7 bases, and the junction held 10 bases outside the gene matches. This CDR3 comprises 14 residues. Germline V gene lookup returns CDR1 DFQATT and CDR2 SNEGSKA (reference sequence). In DNA, the CDR3 is TGCAGTGCAACCGGGACAGGGAAGAGGAATGAGCAGTTCTTC. It codes for CSATGTGKRNEQFF.

This clonotype came up a few times. The chain combines TRBV7-9 with TRBJ1-6; no firm D call. In germline, CDR1 is SEHNR, CDR2 FQNEAQ (reference sequence). Between the trimmed V and J ends, which lost 1 base and 7 bases, there was a span of 14 bases. The CDR3 spans 16 residues. The CDR3 sequence is CASSLVPRPGNSPLHF. CDR3 nucleotide sequence: TGTGCCAGCAGCTTAGTCCCCCGGCCCGGGAATTCACCCCTCCACTTT.

The chain uses TRBV28 and TRBJ2-7; no reliable D call. Germline CDR1 and CDR2: MDHEN and SYDVKM. V gave up 2 bases and J gave up 4 bases, with 9 bases separating them. The CDR3 spans 13 residues. The CDR3 DNA sequence: TGTGCCAGCAGTTTAGTCCCCGAGTACGAGCAGTACTTC. Translation gives CASSLVPEYEQYF.

This clonotype turned up a few times. The chain has TRBV6-2 or TRBV6-3 and TRBJ2-7; D gene unclear. Trimming cost V 0 bases and J 0 bases, with 3 bases left between them. From germline, CDR1 is MNHEY and CDR2 SVGEGT. The CDR3 has 13 amino acids. The CDR3 DNA reads as TGTGCCAGCAGTTACTCCAACTCCTACGAGCAGTACTTC. Translating gives CASSYSNSYEQYF.

This clonotype was found many times. The rearrangement uses TRBV9 and TRBJ2-5; no clear D gene. The CDR3 is 14 residues long. The germline V gene has CDR1 SGDLS and CDR2 YYNGEE. V lost 0 bases to trimming and J lost 5 bases, with 11 bases between them. The CDR3, as DNA: TGTGCCAGCAGCGTAGAACTGGTCGGGGAGACCCAGTACTTC. Residues: CASSVELVGETQYF.

The genes are TRBV3-1 and TRBJ2-5; D might be TRBD1 or TRBD2, each matching 6 bases. Germline V gene lookup returns CDR1 LGHDT and CDR2 YNNKEL (reference sequence). The ends were cut back, 0 bases at V and 5 bases at J, with 16 bases in the middle. This CDR3 is built from 16 residues. This chain's CDR3 is CASSQDSWGATETQYF. The CDR3 DNA is TGTGCCAGCAGCCAAGATTCGTGGGGGGCCACGGAGACCCAGTACTTC.

This clonotype turned up a few times. V is TRBV3-1 and J is TRBJ1-4; D is possibly TRBD1 (5 bases). V shed 3 bases and J shed 4 bases, with 12 bases lying between them. Germline loops: CDR1 LGHDT, CDR2 YNNKEL (reference sequence). There are 15 residues in the CDR3. The chain's CDR3 is CASSHRRGRNEKLFF. The CDR3 nucleotides are TGTGCCAGCAGCCATAGAAGGGGACGTAATGAAAAACTGTTTTTT.